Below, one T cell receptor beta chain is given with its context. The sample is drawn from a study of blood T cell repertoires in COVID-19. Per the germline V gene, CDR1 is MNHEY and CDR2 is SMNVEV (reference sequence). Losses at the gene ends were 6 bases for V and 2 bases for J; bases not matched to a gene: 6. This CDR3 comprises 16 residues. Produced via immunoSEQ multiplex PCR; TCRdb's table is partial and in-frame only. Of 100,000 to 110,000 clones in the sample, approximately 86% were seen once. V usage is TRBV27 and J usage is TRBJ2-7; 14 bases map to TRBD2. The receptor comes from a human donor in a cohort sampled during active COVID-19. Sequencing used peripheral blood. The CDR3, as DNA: TGTGCCAGCAGGGGACTAGCGGGAGTTGGGGCCTACGAGCAGTACTTC. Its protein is CASRGLAGVGAYEQYF.